Shown below are 10 T cell receptor beta chains from a single sample sequenced in a study of cytomegalovirus exposure and HLA in healthy donors. With 60 Vbeta and 13 Jbeta primers, the PCR was carried out. Clones were read by immunoSEQ multiplex PCR, and TCRdb kept only the in-frame ones, dropping some. Of about 160,000 clones in the sample, around 77% were seen once. The specimen was PBMCs. These receptors were obtained from a woman in her thirties or forties in good health and CMV-seronegative.

V usage is TRBV4-2 and J usage is TRBJ2-2; 9 nucleotides match TRBD2. The CDR3 has 15 amino acids. The germline CDR1 and CDR2 sequences are LGHNA and YNFKEQ. Trimming removed 1 base from V and 3 bases from J; junction bases left unmatched: 0. The CDR3 spells CASSQASGDTGELFF. The CDR3 region has the DNA TGTGCCAGCAGCCAAGCTAGCGGGGACACCGGGGAGCTGTTTTTT.

The chain employs TRBV7-2 and TRBJ1-5, with unresolved D. The V end lost 2 bases, the J end lost 3 bases, and 5 bases lay between the germline ends. Germline CDR1 and CDR2: SGHTA and FQGNSA. The CDR3 has 13 residues. This CDR3 is CASSLFINQPQHF. CDR3 DNA: TGTGCCAGCAGCTTATTTATCAATCAGCCCCAGCATTTT.

The chain is built from TRBV9 and TRBJ2-7; TRBD1 might be the D (6 bases). Trimming left V 2 bases short and J 6 bases short, with 9 bases between. This CDR3 contains 12 residues. CDR1 and CDR2 from the germline V gene are SGDLS and YYNGEE. This chain's CDR3 is CASSVTGLEQYF. The CDR3 DNA follows: TGTGCCAGCAGCGTCACAGGGCTCGAGCAGTACTTC.

V usage is TRBV30 and J usage is TRBJ1-5; maybe TRBD1 (6 bases). Per germline, CDR1 GTSNPN and CDR2 SVGIG (reference sequence). This CDR3 has 13 residues. Trimming pared 2 bases from V and 7 bases from J, leaving 12 bases between. CDR3: CAWSRGIDQPQHF. The CDR3, as DNA: TGTGCCTGGAGTAGGGGGATAGACCAGCCCCAGCATTTT.

This clone was seen once. As DNA, the CDR3 is TGCGCCAGCAGCCCGGGCACCCGGGGTAACAATGAGCAGTTCTTC. It specifies CASSPGTRGNNEQFF. J is TRBJ2-1 and V is TRBV5-1, with a tentative D call TRBD2 (5 bases). The germline gives CDR1 SGHRS, CDR2 YFSETQ. V was shortened by 4 bases and J by 5 bases, with 16 bases between the two germline ends. The CDR3 covers 15 residues. The variable domain in full, completed from reference TRBV5-1 and TRBJ2-1, reads KAGVTQTPRYLIKTRGQQVTLSCSPISGHRSVSWYQQTPGQGLQFLFEYFSETQRNKGNFPGRFSGRQFSNSRSEMNVSTLELGDSALYLCASSPGTRGNNEQFFGPGTRLTVL.

J is TRBJ2-5 and V is TRBV2; tentative D call: TRBD1 (5 bases). The V end lost 6 bases, the J end lost 4 bases, and 9 bases lay between the germline ends. This CDR3 has 12 residues. Germline-derived CDR1 and CDR2 are SNHLY and FYNNEI. The CDR3 DNA reads TGTGCCAGCAGACAAGGGGCAGAGACCCAGTACTTC. Translation gives CASRQGAETQYF.

This rearrangement joins TRBV19 to TRBJ1-2; D is perhaps TRBD1 (5 bases). V lost 6 bases and J 8 bases, leaving 22 bases between the germline ends. This CDR3 has 15 amino acids. Looked up from germline, CDR1 is LNHDA and CDR2 is SQIVND (reference sequence). DNA of the CDR3: TGTGCCAGTAGCCCGGACATCTCTGCGCTGAGAGGCTACACCTTC. It codes for CASSPDISALRGYTF.

CDR3 loop: CASSRRTVTGPGGKLFF. For the CDR3, the DNA is TGCGCCAGCAGCCGTCGGACAGTCACAGGGCCGGGTGGAAAACTGTTTTTT. The chain joins TRBV5-1 to TRBJ1-4, with D possibly matching TRBD1 (6 bases). Germline CDR1 is SGHRS and CDR2 is YFSETQ. The V and J ends lost 4 bases and 10 bases respectively, with 26 bases between them. This CDR3 spans 17 amino acids.

V and J are TRBV2 and TRBJ2-1; no definite D call. The germline V gene has CDR1 SNHLY and CDR2 FYNNEI. This CDR3 spans 12 amino acids. Trimming pared 3 bases from V and 15 bases from J, leaving 15 bases between. CDR3 bases: TGTGCCAGCAGTGAGGAGCAAGGATCTCGGTTCTTC. This sequence encodes CASSEEQGSRFF.

V is TRBV5-1 and J is TRBJ2-2; TRBD1 matches 12 bases. CDR3 length: 16 amino acids. Looked up from germline, CDR1 is SGHRS and CDR2 is YFSETQ. Trimming took 4 bases from V and 8 from J; bases not matched to a gene: 9. CDR3 sequence: CASSTAGTGGKGELFF. The CDR3 bases are TGCGCCAGCAGCACAGCCGGGACAGGGGGCAAGGGGGAGCTGTTTTTT.